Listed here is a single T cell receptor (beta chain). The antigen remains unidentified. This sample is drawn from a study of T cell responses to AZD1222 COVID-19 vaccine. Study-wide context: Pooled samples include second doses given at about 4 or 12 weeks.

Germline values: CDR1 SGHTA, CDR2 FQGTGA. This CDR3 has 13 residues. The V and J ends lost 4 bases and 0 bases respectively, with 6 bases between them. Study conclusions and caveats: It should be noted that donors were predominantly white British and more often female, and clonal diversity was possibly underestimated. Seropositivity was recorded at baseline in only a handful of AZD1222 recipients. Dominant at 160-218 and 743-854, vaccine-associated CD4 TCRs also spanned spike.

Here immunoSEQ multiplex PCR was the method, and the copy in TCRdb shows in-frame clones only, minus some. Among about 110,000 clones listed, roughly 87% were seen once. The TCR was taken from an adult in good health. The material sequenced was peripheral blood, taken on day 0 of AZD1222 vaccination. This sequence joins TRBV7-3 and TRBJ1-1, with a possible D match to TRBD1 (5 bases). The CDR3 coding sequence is TGTGCCAGCAGCTCGACAGTGAACACTGAAGCTTTCTTT. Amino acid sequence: CASSSTVNTEAFF.